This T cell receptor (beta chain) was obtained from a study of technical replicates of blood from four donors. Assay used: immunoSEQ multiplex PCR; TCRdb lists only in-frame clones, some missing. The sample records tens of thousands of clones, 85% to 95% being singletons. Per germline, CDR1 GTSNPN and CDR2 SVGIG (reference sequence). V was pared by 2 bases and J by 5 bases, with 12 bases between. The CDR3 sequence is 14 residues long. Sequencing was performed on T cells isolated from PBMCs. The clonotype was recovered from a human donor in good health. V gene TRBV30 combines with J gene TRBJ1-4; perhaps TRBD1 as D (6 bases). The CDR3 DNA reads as TGTGCCTGGAGTCCGGGACACCGAAATGAAAAACTGTTTTTT. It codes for CAWSPGHRNEKLFF.